The 24 T cell receptor beta chains below were found in one sample sequenced in a study of T cell responses to AZD1222 COVID-19 vaccine. Libraries were prepared by immunoSEQ multiplex PCR; TCRdb keeps only in-frame clonotypes and omits some of them. The sample includes around 150,000 clones, 92% seen only once; the top ten take 5%. This material consisted of peripheral blood, taken on day 0 of AZD1222 vaccination. Every receptor here comes from an adult in good health.

The V gene is TRBV25-1, the J gene TRBJ2-7; D gene uncertain. The CDR3 is 14 residues long. Germline lookup yields CDR1 MGHDK and CDR2 SYGVNS. V lost 1 base to trimming and J lost 3 bases, with 10 bases between them. DNA of the CDR3: TGTGCCAGCAGTGAATTTAGTGCCAGCTACGAGCAGTACTTC. This codes for CASSEFSASYEQYF.

The gene calls are TRBV2 and TRBJ1-4, with a tentative D call TRBD1 (5 bases). Germline V gene data show CDR1 as SNHLY and CDR2 as FYNNEI. This CDR3 has 12 residues. The ends were cut back, 6 bases at V and 8 bases at J, with 10 bases in the middle. The CDR3 DNA reads TGTGCCAGCAGCGCCGGGGCCGAAAAACTGTTTTTT. It is translated as CASSAGAEKLFF.

The V and J genes are TRBV3-1 (or the pseudogene TRBV3-2) and TRBJ1-1; D is perhaps TRBD1 (5 bases). The CDR3 is 13 amino acids. In germline, CDR1 is LGHDT, CDR2 YNNKEL (reference sequence). Trimming took off 10 bases at V and 3 bases at J, with 15 bases between the two ends. In DNA, the CDR3 is TGTGCCACCGGGGCTCGTGGGGACACTGAAGCTTTCTTT. As protein: CATGARGDTEAFF.

The rearrangement joins TRBV11-2 to TRBJ2-1; D might be TRBD1 (5 bases). The CDR3 spans 11 residues. Per the germline V gene, CDR1 is SGHAT and CDR2 is FQNNGV. The V gene lost 4 bases and the J gene lost 9 bases, with 7 bases spanning the gap. The CDR3 DNA is TGTGCCAGCAGCTCCGACAGTGAGCAGTTCTTC. Translated, it gives CASSSDSEQFF.

This clone was observed a single time. The V call is TRBV2, the J call TRBJ1-5; D is unresolved. Trimming shortened V by 7 bases and J by 5 bases, and 9 bases separated the two germline ends. The CDR3 length is 12 residues. The germline V gene encodes CDR1 SNHLY and CDR2 FYNNEI. DNA for the CDR3: TGTGCCAGCAAGGCAAGGGATCAGCCCCAGCATTTT. This encodes CASKARDQPQHF.

The rearrangement joins TRBV18 to TRBJ1-1; no definite D call. Trimming pared 1 base from V and 2 bases from J, leaving 5 bases between. The CDR3 consists of 13 residues. Germline V gene lookup returns CDR1 KGHSH and CDR2 LQKENI. The CDR3 here is CASSPLSNTEAFF. CDR3 nucleotide sequence: TGTGCCAGCTCACCACTCAGTAACACTGAAGCTTTCTTT.

This chain joins TRBV28 and TRBJ2-7; 10 bases are a match to TRBD1. CDR3 length: 14 amino acids. Germline lookup yields CDR1 MDHEN and CDR2 SYDVKM. With V trimmed by 6 bases and J by 5 bases, 7 bases remained unmatched. This CDR3 reads CASSGQGVIDEQYF. The CDR3 nucleotides read TGTGCCAGCAGCGGACAGGGGGTTATCGACGAGCAGTACTTC.

Written as DNA, the CDR3 is TGTGCCAGCAGCTTACAGGGGCCGTCAAATTCACCCCTCCACTTT. This gives the protein CASSLQGPSNSPLHF. The chain uses TRBV7-9 and TRBJ1-6; the D gene is possibly TRBD1 (6 bases). Germline V gives CDR1 SEHNR, CDR2 FQNEAQ (reference sequence). CDR3 size: 15 residues. V dropped 2 bases and J dropped 7 bases, with 12 bases sitting between them. Variable domain in full (rest from reference TRBV7-9 and TRBJ1-6): DTGVSQNPRHKITKRGQNVTFRCDPISEHNRLYWYRQTLGQGPEFLTYFQNEAQLEKSRLLSDRFSAERPKGSFSTLEIQRTEQGDSAMYLCASSLQGPSNSPLHFGNGTRLTVT.

This clone has a handful of counts. This chain links TRBV23-1 with TRBJ2-7; 7 nucleotides align to TRBD1. TRBV23-1 is designated an ORF whose function remains uncertain. V was clipped by 0 bases and J by 6 bases; unmatched bases: 5. The CDR3 is 14 residues long. CDR3 bases: TGCGCCAGCAGTCAATCGAAGGGACAGTGCGAGCAGTACTTC. Translated, it gives CASSQSKGQCEQYF.

The rearrangement links TRBV2 to TRBJ2-3; D is uncertain. The CDR3 runs to 14 residues. V was clipped by 6 bases and J by 0 bases, with 10 bases between them. Germline CDR1 SNHLY, CDR2 FYNNEI. DNA for the CDR3: TGTGCCAGCAGCAACGGTCCTAGCACAGATACGCAGTATTTT. It translates to CASSNGPSTDTQYF.

The V and J genes are TRBV10-3 and TRBJ1-4; D gene ambiguous. Trimming pared 1 base from V and 8 bases from J, leaving 17 bases between. This CDR3 is built from 16 residues. Germline CDR1 and CDR2: ENHRY and SYGVKD. The CDR3 sequence is CAISEFRAAQGEKLFF. The CDR3 bases are TGTGCCATCAGTGAGTTCCGGGCAGCACAAGGGGAAAAACTGTTTTTT.

This chain links TRBV11-3 with TRBJ2-7; the match to TRBD1 covers 8 bases. The CDR3 is 15 amino acids. Unmatched junction bases numbered 8, after V lost 5 bases and J lost 2 bases. Germline loops: CDR1 SGHNT, CDR2 YENEEA. CDR3 bases: TGTGCCAGCAGCAGAATGACAGGGGAGACCTACGAGCAGTACTTC. Protein product: CASSRMTGETYEQYF.

The V gene is TRBV5-4, the J gene TRBJ1-2; D not certain. Trimming removed 2 bases at V and 3 bases at J, with 14 bases between. Per the germline V gene, CDR1 is SGHNT and CDR2 is YYREEE (reference sequence). There are 15 residues in the CDR3. Here the CDR3 DNA reads TGTGCCAGCAGCTTCCCGGATGGTAAGGACTATGGCTACACCTTC. It is translated as CASSFPDGKDYGYTF.

The chain has TRBV2 and TRBJ2-2, with D tentatively TRBD1 (8 bases). CDR3 size: 18 residues. Per the germline V gene, CDR1 is SNHLY and CDR2 is FYNNEI. The ends were cut back, 6 bases at V and 0 bases at J, with 20 bases in the middle. The DNA of the CDR3 is TGTGCCAGCAGCCCCGGGGGACTACAGGGGGCGAACACCGGGGAGCTGTTTTTT. It translates to CASSPGGLQGANTGELFF.

CDR3 in amino acids: CASSPGGAIEAQYF. In DNA, the CDR3 is TGTGCCAGCAGTCCCGGGGGGGCCATTGAGGCGCAGTATTTT. This chain links TRBV7-2 with TRBJ2-3, with 8 bases aligning to TRBD2. The trim removed 6 bases at V and 10 bases at J, leaving 12 bases unmatched. This CDR3 is built from 14 residues. The germline CDR1 and CDR2 sequences are SGHTA and FQGNSA.

The V gene is TRBV24-1, the J gene TRBJ2-7, with a tentative D call TRBD2 (7 bases). The CDR3 has 16 residues. Germline V CDR1 and CDR2: KGHDR, SFDVKD. Deletions cut 9 bases from V and 2 bases from J, with 22 bases between. CDR3 residues: CATQLGGPQVTYEQYF. The CDR3 DNA follows: TGTGCCACCCAGTTGGGGGGGCCACAGGTCACCTACGAGCAGTACTTC.

This chain links TRBV5-4 with TRBJ1-5; D possibly corresponds to TRBD1 (5 bases). Germline V gene lookup returns CDR1 SGHNT and CDR2 YYREEE (reference sequence). This CDR3 comprises 15 residues. V was clipped by 0 bases and J by 2 bases, with 9 bases between them. As DNA, the CDR3 is TGTGCCAGCAGCTTGGGGGGCGCAGGCAATCAGCCCCAGCATTTT. It codes for CASSLGGAGNQPQHF.

The rearrangement uses TRBV28 and TRBJ2-5, with 8 positions matching TRBD2. The CDR3 extends over 16 amino acids. Germline CDR1 and CDR2: MDHEN and SYDVKM. The trim removed 2 bases at V and 4 bases at J, leaving 9 bases unmatched. The DNA for the CDR3 is TGTGCCAGCAGTTTAGGTCGAGCGGGAGTATCAGAGACCCAGTACTTC. Translation gives CASSLGRAGVSETQYF.

This chain links TRBV4-2 with TRBJ1-6; no clear D. Trimming left V 4 bases short and J 10 bases short, with 14 bases between. Germline loops: CDR1 LGHNA, CDR2 YNFKEQ. The CDR3 contains 14 residues. CDR3 nucleotide sequence: TGTGCCAGCAGCCTTACCGGGAATCGATCACCCCTCCACTTT. Amino acid sequence: CASSLTGNRSPLHF.

The V gene is TRBV6-5, the J gene TRBJ1-2; D is ambiguous. The CDR3 loop spans 15 amino acids. Germline values: CDR1 MNHEY, CDR2 SVGAGI. V was clipped by 8 bases and J by 3 bases, with 19 bases between them. In DNA form, the CDR3 reads TGTGCCAGCTGCCTGTCCCCCGGCGGACACTATGGCTACACCTTC. Translation: CASCLSPGGHYGYTF.

The chain employs TRBV4-1 and TRBJ2-7; 11 bases line up with TRBD2. J gave up 7 bases and V 2 bases, and 10 bases lay outside the gene matches. The CDR3 loop spans 16 amino acids. Per germline, CDR1 MGHRA and CDR2 YSYEKL. The CDR3 loop reads CASSQTSGGPVREQYF. CDR3 coding DNA: TGCGCCAGCAGCCAAACTAGCGGGGGCCCTGTACGTGAGCAGTACTTC.

The DNA for the CDR3 is TGTGCCAGCAGCCAAGACCCTCAGGGGGTCTATGGCTACACCTTC. This codes for CASSQDPQGVYGYTF. J is TRBJ1-2 and V is TRBV3-1 (or the pseudogene TRBV3-2); 7 bases agree with TRBD1. This CDR3 spans 15 amino acids. Unmatched junction bases numbered 5, after V lost 0 bases and J lost 4 bases. The germline V gene has CDR1 LGHDT and CDR2 YNNKEL (reference sequence).

This clone occurred a few times. V usage is TRBV10-2 and J usage is TRBJ1-2; tentative D call: TRBD1 (5 bases). Germline V gene sequence: CDR1 WSHSY, CDR2 SAAADI. The CDR3 has 14 residues. Trimming stripped 3 bases from V and 8 bases from J, with 16 bases between. CDR3 sequence: CASSELGVLKGYTF. In DNA, the CDR3 is TGCGCCAGCAGTGAATTGGGGGTTCTTAAGGGCTACACCTTC.

This rearrangement joins TRBV12-3 or TRBV12-4 to TRBJ1-1; no clear D. V was trimmed by 7 bases and J by 11 bases, leaving 17 bases between them. CDR3 size: 12 residues. CDR3 bases: TGTGCCAGCACCCCCAGGATGGTCGGGGCTTTCTTT. Protein: CASTPRMVGAFF.